The entry that follows covers one T cell receptor beta chain sequence. The source of the sample is a study of blood T cell repertoires in COVID-19. Overall study: Acute and convalescent COVID-19 samples came from the United States, Italy and Spain. Sources were T cells, B-cell-depleted T cells, or PBMCs; the material itself was cDNA or gDNA.

Assay used: immunoSEQ multiplex PCR; TCRdb lists only in-frame clones, some missing. The sample shows about 220,000 clones, 90% of them seen only once. Clinical histories supplied by participants themselves formed the basis of cohort assignment. Exposed participants encountered a COVID-19 case during the 2 weeks preceding study entry. The V and J ends lost 2 bases and 5 bases respectively, with 9 bases between them. This CDR3 has 14 residues. CDR1 and CDR2 (germline): SEHNR, FQNEAQ (reference sequence). This sequence joins TRBV7-9 and TRBJ1-4; D is ambiguous. The sample comprised PBMCs or T cells enriched from blood (not recorded which). The sequence derives from a young man who had been exposed to COVID-19. The DNA of the CDR3 is TGTGCCAGCAGCTTAAACGGAGTGAATGAAAAACTGTTTTTT. It translates to CASSLNGVNEKLFF.